The rows below give T cell receptor beta chains drawn from one sample of a study of identical twins. TCRdb reprocessed the 5' RACE reads with MiXCR, giving one entry per CDR3 protein. The repertoire holds about 730,000 distinct CDR3 sequences, about 20% seen once, with roughly 4.3% in the top ten. The sample was also reused in another study, on T cells expressing NK-cell markers.

Sequencing input: PBMCs. The receptors derive from a woman aged 18-30 years in good health. Both conserved end residues are part of each CDR3. The D gene is left open where the match is weak. A clone size is listed for some rows: how often the clone was seen (once, few, many), or a class if it is expanded.

d_gene: .
abundance: .
v_gene: TRBV12-3/TRBV12-4
j_gene: TRBJ1-5
CDR3nt: TGTGCCAGCAGGGAACGGGCAAGCCAGCCCCAGCATTTT
CDR3aa: CASRERASQPQHF

d_gene: .
abundance: .
v_gene: TRBV20-1
j_gene: TRBJ2-4
CDR3nt: TGCAGTGCTGAGGACAGAGCCAAAAACATTCAGTACTTC
CDR3aa: CSAEDRAKNIQYF

d_gene: .
abundance: few
v_gene: TRBV21-1
j_gene: TRBJ1-2
CDR3nt: TGTGCCAGCACAAAAGGTAGCTATGGCTACACCTTC
CDR3aa: CASTKGSYGYTF

d_gene: TRBD1
abundance: many
v_gene: TRBV20-1
j_gene: TRBJ2-3
CDR3nt: TGCAGTGCTGCATGGGACAGCGTCACAGATACGCAGTATTTT
CDR3aa: CSAAWDSVTDTQYF

d_gene: .
abundance: .
v_gene: TRBV5-1
j_gene: TRBJ2-7
CDR3nt: TGCGCCAGCAGCTCATCCTCAGAGACAACGCAGTACTTC
CDR3aa: CASSSSSETTQYF

d_gene: TRBD1
abundance: .
v_gene: TRBV7-2
j_gene: TRBJ2-5
CDR3nt: TGTGCCAGCAGCGTCCCAGGGGGAGAGACCCAGTACTTC
CDR3aa: CASSVPGGETQYF

d_gene: .
abundance: few
v_gene: TRBV6-1
j_gene: TRBJ2-7
CDR3nt: TGTGCCAGCAGACGAGGGGAGGAGAGCGAGCAGTACTTC
CDR3aa: CASRRGEESEQYF

d_gene: .
abundance: .
v_gene: TRBV20-1
j_gene: TRBJ2-3
CDR3nt: TGCAGTGCTCCTACCGGGACCAGCACAGATACGCAGTATTTT
CDR3aa: CSAPTGTSTDTQYF

d_gene: .
abundance: .
v_gene: TRBV20-1
j_gene: TRBJ1-1
CDR3nt: TGCAGTGCTAGTGGCGGGGACGGGCTGAACACTGAAGCTTTCTTT
CDR3aa: CSASGGDGLNTEAFF

d_gene: .
abundance: .
v_gene: TRBV14
j_gene: TRBJ2-3
CDR3nt: TGTGCCAGCAGCCAAGATAGCGGCACCTTCACAGATACGCAGTATTTT
CDR3aa: CASSQDSGTFTDTQYF

d_gene: TRBD2
abundance: .
v_gene: TRBV7-2
j_gene: TRBJ2-1
CDR3nt: TGTGCCAGCACCCACTTGGGACTAGTAGGTGAGCAGTTCTTC
CDR3aa: CASTHLGLVGEQFF

d_gene: TRBD1
abundance: .
v_gene: TRBV10-3
j_gene: TRBJ2-2
CDR3nt: TGTGCCATCGGAAGGACAGGGAGAACCGGGGAGCTGTTTTTT
CDR3aa: CAIGRTGRTGELFF

d_gene: .
abundance: .
v_gene: TRBV6-5
j_gene: TRBJ2-7
CDR3nt: TGTGCCAGCAGTTACTTGGGGTCCGGGACGACCTACGAGCAGTACTTC
CDR3aa: CASSYLGSGTTYEQYF

d_gene: .
abundance: .
v_gene: TRBV6-6
j_gene: TRBJ1-5
CDR3nt: TGTGCCAGCAGCCAAATAGGGGATCAGCCCCAGCATTTT
CDR3aa: CASSQIGDQPQHF

d_gene: .
abundance: few
v_gene: TRBV9
j_gene: TRBJ2-1
CDR3nt: TGTGCCAGCAGCGTAGCCGCGTCTGCCCGGGAGCAGTTCTTC
CDR3aa: CASSVAASAREQFF

d_gene: TRBD2
abundance: .
v_gene: TRBV20-1
j_gene: TRBJ2-5
CDR3nt: TGCAGTGCTGTAGCGGGGGGGATAAAGACCCAGTACTTC
CDR3aa: CSAVAGGIKTQYF

d_gene: .
abundance: .
v_gene: TRBV5-1
j_gene: TRBJ2-3
CDR3nt: TGCGCCAGCAGCCCAGGAACGGGGAGTAGAAGCACAGATACGCAGTATTTT
CDR3aa: CASSPGTGSRSTDTQYF

d_gene: TRBD1
abundance: few
v_gene: TRBV18
j_gene: TRBJ2-1
CDR3nt: TGTGCCAGCTCGAGGGGGCAGGGCCTCTCCTACAATGAGCAGTTCTTC
CDR3aa: CASSRGQGLSYNEQFF

d_gene: TRBD2
abundance: few
v_gene: TRBV27
j_gene: TRBJ2-7
CDR3nt: TGTGCCAGCAGAACCGGGGGGGGGATTGTATACGAGCAGTACTTC
CDR3aa: CASRTGGGIVYEQYF

d_gene: .
abundance: many
v_gene: TRBV12-3/TRBV12-4
j_gene: TRBJ1-6
CDR3nt: TGTGCCAGCGGCGACGAGTCCTATAATTCACCCCTCCACTTT
CDR3aa: CASGDESYNSPLHF

d_gene: TRBD1
abundance: few
v_gene: TRBV12-3/TRBV12-4
j_gene: TRBJ2-1
CDR3nt: TGTGCCAGCAACTTGGCGACAGGGGGCGAGCAGTTCTTC
CDR3aa: CASNLATGGEQFF

d_gene: TRBD2
abundance: once
v_gene: TRBV20-1
j_gene: TRBJ2-1
CDR3nt: TGCAGTGCTAGGCTAGCGGGGGGGCCTGGAGGCTCCTACAATGAGCAGTTCTTC
CDR3aa: CSARLAGGPGGSYNEQFF

d_gene: TRBD1
abundance: few
v_gene: TRBV12-3/TRBV12-4
j_gene: TRBJ1-2
CDR3nt: TGTGCCAGCAGGGCGGGACAGGGCTATGGCTACACCTTC
CDR3aa: CASRAGQGYGYTF

d_gene: .
abundance: .
v_gene: TRBV10-3
j_gene: TRBJ1-1
CDR3nt: TGTGCCATCAGCCCACAGGGTGGGGACACTGAAGCTTTCTTT
CDR3aa: CAISPQGGDTEAFF

d_gene: TRBD1
abundance: .
v_gene: TRBV20-1
j_gene: TRBJ2-1
CDR3nt: TGCAGTGCTAGAGAGCCCAGGACAGGGGAGAATGAGCAGTTCTTC
CDR3aa: CSAREPRTGENEQFF

d_gene: .
abundance: .
v_gene: TRBV23-1
j_gene: TRBJ1-4
CDR3nt: TGCGCCAGCAGTCGAATCAGACCGACAGGAGAAAGAGAAAAACTGTTTTTT
CDR3aa: CASSRIRPTGEREKLFF

d_gene: TRBD1
abundance: few
v_gene: TRBV18
j_gene: TRBJ2-1
CDR3nt: TGTGCCAGCTCACCAAAGTACAGGGGGGACAATGAGCAGTTCTTC
CDR3aa: CASSPKYRGDNEQFF